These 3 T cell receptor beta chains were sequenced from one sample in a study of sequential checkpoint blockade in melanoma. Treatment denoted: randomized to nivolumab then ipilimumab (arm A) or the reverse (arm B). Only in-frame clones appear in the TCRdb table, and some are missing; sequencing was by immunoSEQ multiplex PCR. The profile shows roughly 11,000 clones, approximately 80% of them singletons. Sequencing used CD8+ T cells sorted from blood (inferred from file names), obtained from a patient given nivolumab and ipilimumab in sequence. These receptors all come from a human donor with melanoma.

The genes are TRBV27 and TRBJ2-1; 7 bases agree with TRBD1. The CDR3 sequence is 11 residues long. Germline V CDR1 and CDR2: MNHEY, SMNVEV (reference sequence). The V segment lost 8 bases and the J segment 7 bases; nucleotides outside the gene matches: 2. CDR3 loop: CASSQGNEQFF. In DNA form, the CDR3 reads TGTGCCAGCTCACAGGGGAATGAGCAGTTCTTC.

This CDR3 is CASSSRGRTSSPLHF. In DNA form, the CDR3 reads TGTGCCAGCAGCAGTCGGGGGAGAACAAGCTCACCCCTCCACTTT. The V call is TRBV21-1, the J call TRBJ1-6. TRBV21-1 is tagged as a pseudogene. CDR3 size: 15 residues.

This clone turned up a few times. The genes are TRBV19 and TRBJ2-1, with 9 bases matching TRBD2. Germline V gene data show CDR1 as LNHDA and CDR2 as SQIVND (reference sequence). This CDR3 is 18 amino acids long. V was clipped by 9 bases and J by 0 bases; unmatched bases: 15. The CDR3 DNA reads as TGTGCCAGCAGCTTAGTTTTTGGTAGCGGGGGCTCCTACAATGAGCAGTTCTTC. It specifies CASSLVFGSGGSYNEQFF.